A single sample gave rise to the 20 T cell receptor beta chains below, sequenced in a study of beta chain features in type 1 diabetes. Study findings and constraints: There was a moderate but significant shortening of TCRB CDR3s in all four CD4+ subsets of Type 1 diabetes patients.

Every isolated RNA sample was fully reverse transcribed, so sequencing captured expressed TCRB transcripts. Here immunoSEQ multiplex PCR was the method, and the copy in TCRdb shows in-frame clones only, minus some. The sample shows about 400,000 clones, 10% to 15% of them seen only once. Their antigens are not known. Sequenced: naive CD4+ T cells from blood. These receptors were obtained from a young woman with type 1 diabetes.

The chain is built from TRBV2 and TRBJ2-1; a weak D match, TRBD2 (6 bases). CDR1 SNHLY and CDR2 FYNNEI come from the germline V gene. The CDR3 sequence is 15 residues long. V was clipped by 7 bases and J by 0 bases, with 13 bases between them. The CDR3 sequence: CASNGGSSSYNEQFF. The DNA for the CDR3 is TGTGCCAGCAACGGAGGGTCAAGCTCCTACAATGAGCAGTTCTTC. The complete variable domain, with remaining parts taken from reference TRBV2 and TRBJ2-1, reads EPEVTQTPSHQVTQMGQEVILRCVPISNHLYFYWYRQILGQKVEFLVSFYNNEISEKSEIFDDQFSVERPDGSNFTLKIRSTKLEDSAMYFCASNGGSSSYNEQFFGPGTRLTVL.

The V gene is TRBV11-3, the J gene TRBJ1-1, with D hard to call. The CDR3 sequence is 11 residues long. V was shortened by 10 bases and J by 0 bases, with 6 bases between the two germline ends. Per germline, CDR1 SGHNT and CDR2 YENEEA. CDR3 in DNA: TGTGCCACCGAGATGAACACTGAAGCTTTCTTT. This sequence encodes CATEMNTEAFF. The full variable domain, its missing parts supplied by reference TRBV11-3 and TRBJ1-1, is EAGVVQSPRYKIIEKKQPVAFWCNPISGHNTLYWYLQNLGQGPELLIRYENEEAVDDSQLPKDRFSAERLKGVDSTLKIQPAELGDSAVYLCATEMNTEAFFGQGTRLTVV.

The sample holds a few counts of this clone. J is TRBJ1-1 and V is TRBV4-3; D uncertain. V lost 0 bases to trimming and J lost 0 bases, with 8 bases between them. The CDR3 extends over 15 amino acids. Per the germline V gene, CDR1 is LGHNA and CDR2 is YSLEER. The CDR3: CASSQEVAMNTEAFF. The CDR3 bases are TGCGCCAGCAGCCAAGAGGTAGCAATGAACACTGAAGCTTTCTTT.

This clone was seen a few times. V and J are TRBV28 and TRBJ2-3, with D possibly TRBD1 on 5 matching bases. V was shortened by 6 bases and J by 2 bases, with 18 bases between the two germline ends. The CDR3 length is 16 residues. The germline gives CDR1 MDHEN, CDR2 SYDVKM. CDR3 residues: CASREQVLRFTDTQYF. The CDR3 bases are TGTGCCAGCAGGGAACAGGTACTACGTTTCACAGATACGCAGTATTTT.

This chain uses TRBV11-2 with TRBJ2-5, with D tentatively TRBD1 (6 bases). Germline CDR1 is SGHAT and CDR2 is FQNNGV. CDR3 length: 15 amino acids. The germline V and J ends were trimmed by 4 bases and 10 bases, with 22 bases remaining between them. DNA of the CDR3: TGTGCCAGCAGCTCTCTATCAGGGGACCGCCGGATCCAGTACTTC. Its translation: CASSSLSGDRRIQYF.

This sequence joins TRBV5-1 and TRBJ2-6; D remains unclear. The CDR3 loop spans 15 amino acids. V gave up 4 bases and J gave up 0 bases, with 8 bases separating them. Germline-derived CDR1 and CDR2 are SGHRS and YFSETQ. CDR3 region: CASSVPVSGANVLTF. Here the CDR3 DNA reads TGCGCCAGCAGCGTACCGGTCTCTGGGGCCAACGTCCTGACTTTC.

This CDR3 reads CATTRGWTSLTDTQYF. Here the CDR3 DNA reads TGTGCCACCACCCGAGGATGGACTAGCTTGACAGATACGCAGTATTTT. The chain carries TRBV15 and TRBJ2-3; 8 bases agree with TRBD2. The V gene end was trimmed by 7 bases and the J gene end by 3 bases; junction bases not matched to a gene: 12. The germline gives CDR1 LNHNV, CDR2 YYDKDF (reference sequence). The CDR3 is 16 residues long.

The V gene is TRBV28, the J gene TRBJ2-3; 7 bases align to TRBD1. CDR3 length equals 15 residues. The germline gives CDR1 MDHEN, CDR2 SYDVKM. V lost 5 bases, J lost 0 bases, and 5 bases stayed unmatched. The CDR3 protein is CASSRQGSSTDTQYF. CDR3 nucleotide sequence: TGTGCCAGCAGTAGACAGGGTTCTAGCACAGATACGCAGTATTTT.

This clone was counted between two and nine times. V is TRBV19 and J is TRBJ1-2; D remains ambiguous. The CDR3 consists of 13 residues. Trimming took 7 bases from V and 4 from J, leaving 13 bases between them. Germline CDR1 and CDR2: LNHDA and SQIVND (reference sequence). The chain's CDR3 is CASIPPTAYGYTF. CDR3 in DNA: TGTGCCAGTATCCCCCCTACAGCCTATGGCTACACCTTC.

The CDR3 region is CASSLSGSNTGELFF. Written as DNA, the CDR3 is TGTGCCAGCAGCTTAAGCGGGAGCAACACCGGGGAGCTGTTTTTT. The chain uses TRBV11-1 and TRBJ2-2; 8 bases line up with TRBD2. Germline CDR1 SGHAT, CDR2 FQDESV (reference sequence). CDR3 size: 15 residues. With V trimmed by 2 bases and J by 2 bases, 1 base remained unmatched.

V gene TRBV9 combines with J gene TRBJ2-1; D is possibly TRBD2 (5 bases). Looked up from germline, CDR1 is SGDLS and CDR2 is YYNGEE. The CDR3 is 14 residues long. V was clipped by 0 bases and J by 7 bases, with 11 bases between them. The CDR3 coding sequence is TGTGCCAGCAGCGTAGCCCCACGGGGTAATGAGCAGTTCTTC. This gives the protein CASSVAPRGNEQFF. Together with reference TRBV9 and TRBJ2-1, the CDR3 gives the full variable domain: DSGVTQTPKHLITATGQRVTLRCSPRSGDLSVYWYQQSLDQGLQFLIQYYNGEERAKGNILERFSAQQFPDLHSELNLSSLELGDSALYFCASSVAPRGNEQFFGPGTRLTVL.

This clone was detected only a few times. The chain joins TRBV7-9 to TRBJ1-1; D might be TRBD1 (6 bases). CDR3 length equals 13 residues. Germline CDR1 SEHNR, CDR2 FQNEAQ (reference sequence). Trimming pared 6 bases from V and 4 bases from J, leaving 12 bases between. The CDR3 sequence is CASRLGQFTEAFF. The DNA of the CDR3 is TGTGCCAGCAGGCTAGGACAGTTCACTGAAGCTTTCTTT. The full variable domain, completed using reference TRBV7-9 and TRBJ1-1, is DTGVSQNPRHKITKRGQNVTFRCDPISEHNRLYWYRQTLGQGPEFLTYFQNEAQLEKSRLLSDRFSAERPKGSFSTLEIQRTEQGDSAMYLCASRLGQFTEAFFGQGTRLTVV.

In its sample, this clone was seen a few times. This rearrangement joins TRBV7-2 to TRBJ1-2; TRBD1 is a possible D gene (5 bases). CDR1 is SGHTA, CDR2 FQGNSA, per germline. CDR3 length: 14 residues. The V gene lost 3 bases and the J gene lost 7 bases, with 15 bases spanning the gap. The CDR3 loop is CASSFDSVYGGYTF. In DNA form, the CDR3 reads TGTGCCAGCAGCTTTGACAGTGTCTATGGTGGCTACACCTTC. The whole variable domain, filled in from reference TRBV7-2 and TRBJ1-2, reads GAGVSQSPSNKVTEKGKDVELRCDPISGHTALYWYRQSLGQGLEFLIYFQGNSAPDKSGLPSDRFSAERTGGSVSTLTIQRTQQEDSAVYLCASSFDSVYGGYTFGSGTRLTVV.

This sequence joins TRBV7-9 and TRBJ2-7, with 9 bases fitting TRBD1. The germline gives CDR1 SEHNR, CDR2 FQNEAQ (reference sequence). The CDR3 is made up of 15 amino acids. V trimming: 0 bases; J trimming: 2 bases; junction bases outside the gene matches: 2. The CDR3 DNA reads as TGTGCCAGCAGCTTAGCTGGGGACAGGGCCTACGAGCAGTACTTC. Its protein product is CASSLAGDRAYEQYF.

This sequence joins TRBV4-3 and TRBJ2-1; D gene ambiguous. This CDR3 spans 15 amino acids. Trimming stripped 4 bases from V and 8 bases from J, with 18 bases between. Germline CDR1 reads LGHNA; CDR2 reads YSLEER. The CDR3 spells CASSLTRPLSDEQFF. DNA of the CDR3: TGCGCCAGCAGCCTGACTCGTCCCCTTTCGGATGAGCAGTTCTTC.

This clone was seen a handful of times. The CDR3 protein is CASSSGTGSYEQYF. The CDR3 nucleotides read TGTGCCAGCAGTTCCGGGACAGGGTCCTACGAGCAGTACTTC. The genes are TRBV14 and TRBJ2-7, with 9 bases matching TRBD1. CDR1 and CDR2 (germline): SGHDN, FVKESK. V was pared by 6 bases and J by 1 base, with 4 bases of the junction left unmatched. The CDR3 is 14 residues long.

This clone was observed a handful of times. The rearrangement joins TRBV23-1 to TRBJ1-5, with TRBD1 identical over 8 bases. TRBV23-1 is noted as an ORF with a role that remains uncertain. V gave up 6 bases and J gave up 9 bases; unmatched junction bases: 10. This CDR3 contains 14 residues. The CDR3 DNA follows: TGCGCCAGCAGATTAAACAGGGGGTTCGGGCCCCAGCATTTT. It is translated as CASRLNRGFGPQHF.

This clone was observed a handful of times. CDR3 loop: CASSFRRGFRANEQFF. As DNA, the CDR3 is TGTGCCAGCAGTTTCCGCCGGGGATTCCGCGCCAATGAGCAGTTCTTC. The chain carries TRBV28 and TRBJ2-1, with a weak D call TRBD2 (5 bases). Trimming removed 3 bases at V and 6 bases at J, with 18 bases between. Germline V gene sequence: CDR1 MDHEN, CDR2 SYDVKM. This CDR3 spans 16 amino acids. Drawing the rest from reference TRBV28 and TRBJ2-1, the complete variable domain is DVKVTQSSRYLVKRTGEKVFLECVQDMDHENMFWYRQDPGLGLRLIYFSYDVKMKEKGDIPEGYSVSREKKERFSLILESASTNQTSMYLCASSFRRGFRANEQFFGPGTRLTVL.

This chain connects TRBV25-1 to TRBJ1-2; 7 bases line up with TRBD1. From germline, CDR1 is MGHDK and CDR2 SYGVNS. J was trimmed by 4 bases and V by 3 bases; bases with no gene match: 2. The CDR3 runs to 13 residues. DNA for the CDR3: TGTGCCAGCAGTGATAGGGACAGCTATGGCTACACCTTC. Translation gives CASSDRDSYGYTF.

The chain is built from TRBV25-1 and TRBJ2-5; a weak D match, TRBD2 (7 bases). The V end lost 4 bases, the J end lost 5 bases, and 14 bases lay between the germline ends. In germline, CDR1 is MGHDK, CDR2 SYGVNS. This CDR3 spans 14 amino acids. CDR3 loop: CASSGGRGAETQYF. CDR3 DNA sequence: TGTGCCAGCAGTGGGGGTCGGGGGGCGGAGACCCAGTACTTC.